Listed below are T cell receptor beta chains from one sample, sequenced in a study of blood T cell repertoires in COVID-19. Data came from immunoSEQ multiplex PCR; TCRdb stores just in-frame clones and leaves some out. The profile shows some 120,000 clones, about 89% of them singletons. The sequenced sample consisted of peripheral blood. The receptors here all came from a human donor with acute or convalescent COVID-19. The donor label of this sample is uncertain. The CDR3 runs from the conserved cysteine through the conserved F or W. The order of the fields is CDR3 protein, CDR3 DNA, D gene, J gene, clone size, V gene. The D gene is left open where the match is weak. Rows give clone size only sometimes, using once, few, many, or a class for an expanded clone.

CASSYSKSRLALYEQYF TGTGCCAGCAGTTACTCGAAATCTCGACTAGCGTTGTACGAGCAGTACTTC TRBD2 TRBJ2-7 NA TRBV6-2/TRBV6-3
CASSLSGGGRNEQFF TGTGCCAGCAGTTTATCCGGGGGTGGTCGCAATGAGCAGTTCTTC NA TRBJ2-1 NA TRBV28
CASSLGQGGSYGYTF TGCGCCAGCAGCTTAGGACAGGGAGGGTCCTATGGCTACACCTTC TRBD1 TRBJ1-2 NA TRBV5-1
CASSPRQVERSPLHF TGTGCCAGCAGCCCCCGACAGGTAGAGCGTTCACCCCTCCACTTT NA TRBJ1-6 NA TRBV5-5
CASSDDRVPYNEQFF TGTGCCAGCAGCGACGACAGGGTGCCCTACAATGAGCAGTTCTTC TRBD1 TRBJ2-1 once TRBV6-5
CASSDRAEAFF TGTGCCAGCAGCGACCGGGCTGAAGCTTTCTTT NA TRBJ1-1 NA TRBV28
CASSQTRSGGAFF TGTGCCAGCAGCCAAACCCGTTCCGGGGGAGCTTTCTTT NA TRBJ1-1 NA TRBV12-3/TRBV12-4
CASSLPNRATNTEAFF TGTGCCAGCAGCTTACCCAACAGGGCTACCAACACTGAAGCTTTCTTT NA TRBJ1-1 NA TRBV7-9
CASSLVEGALGQETQYF TGTGCCAGCAGCCTAGTTGAGGGGGCGCTGGGACAAGAGACCCAGTACTTC NA TRBJ2-5 NA TRBV21-1
CASSKSETEAFF TGTGCCAGCAGCAAGAGCGAGACTGAAGCTTTCTTT NA TRBJ1-1 NA TRBV12-3/TRBV12-4
CASSQTSYSGELFF TGTGCCAGCAGCCAGACATCATATTCCGGGGAGCTGTTTTTT NA TRBJ2-2 NA TRBV7-2
CASSISSEEFF TGTGCCAGCAGTATTTCCTCGGAGGAGTTCTTC NA TRBJ2-1 NA TRBV2
CARDRVTYEQYF TGTGCCAGGGACAGGGTTACCTACGAGCAGTACTTC TRBD1 TRBJ2-7 NA TRBV6-4
CASSRRDRLGLAGGTGELFF TGTGCCAGCAGCCGTAGGGACAGATTAGGACTAGCGGGAGGAACCGGGGAGCTGTTTTTT TRBD2 TRBJ2-2 few TRBV7-8
CASSQEVTAANTGELFF TGCGCCAGCAGCCAAGAAGTTACAGCGGCGAACACCGGGGAGCTGTTTTTT NA TRBJ2-2 NA TRBV4-3
CASSLLPSTGGNTGELFF TGCGCCAGCAGCTTATTGCCGTCAACGGGGGGGAACACCGGGGAGCTGTTTTTT TRBD2 TRBJ2-2 NA TRBV5-1
CAWTLGHANTEAFF TGTGCCTGGACCCTGGGACACGCGAACACTGAAGCTTTCTTT NA TRBJ1-1 NA TRBV30
CASSPDDRRGYTF TGTGCCAGCAGCCCAGACGACCGGCGGGGCTACACCTTC NA TRBJ1-2 NA TRBV7-9
CASKPGASTDTQYF TGTGCCAGCAAGCCGGGAGCGAGCACAGATACGCAGTATTTT NA TRBJ2-3 NA TRBV2
CASSSNRGETQYF TGTGCCAGCAGTTCCAACAGGGGGGAGACCCAGTACTTC TRBD1 TRBJ2-5 once TRBV11-3
CASSDPGQGHPGNQPQHF TGTGCCAGCAGTGACCCGGGACAGGGACATCCAGGCAATCAGCCCCAGCATTTT TRBD1 TRBJ1-5 NA TRBV6-4
CASSKDNPYNEQFF TGTGCCAGCAGCAAGGACAACCCTTACAATGAGCAGTTCTTC NA TRBJ2-1 NA TRBV11-1
CASSLARGSTEAFF TGTGCCAGCAGCTTAGCGCGAGGGAGCACTGAAGCTTTCTTT NA TRBJ1-1 once TRBV11-3
CASSSMRQGRGKTNEKLFF TGTGCCAGCAGTTCCATGAGACAGGGAAGAGGAAAAACTAATGAAAAACTGTTTTTT TRBD1 TRBJ1-4 once TRBV28
CASSEGTGGPSTDTQYF TGCGCCAGCAGTGAGGGAACAGGGGGCCCTAGCACAGATACGCAGTATTTT TRBD1 TRBJ2-3 NA TRBV10-2
CASSLKGRYGYTF TGTGCCAGCAGTTTGAAGGGGAGGTATGGCTACACCTTC NA TRBJ1-2 NA TRBV12-3/TRBV12-4
CASSIQGLAGTGELFF TGTGCCAGTAGTATTCAAGGACTAGCGGGGACCGGGGAGCTGTTTTTT TRBD2 TRBJ2-2 NA TRBV19
CASSQGLGSSYEQYF TGCGCCAGCAGCCAAGGTCTTGGGAGCTCCTACGAGCAGTACTTC NA TRBJ2-7 few TRBV4-3
CRAKRGEGQDDSTNEKLFF TGCAGAGCTAAGAGAGGGGAGGGACAGGACGATTCAACTAATGAAAAACTGTTTTTT TRBD1 TRBJ1-4 NA TRBV29-1
CASSQQGSNEQFF TGTGCCAGCAGCCAACAGGGTAGCAATGAGCAGTTCTTC NA TRBJ2-1 NA TRBV7-7
CASSYFNEQYF TGTGCCAGCAGTTACTTTAACGAGCAGTACTTC NA TRBJ2-7 NA TRBV6-2/TRBV6-3
CASSSTGGLSYEQYF TGTGCCAGCAGTTCGACAGGGGGTCTATCCTACGAGCAGTACTTC TRBD1 TRBJ2-7 once TRBV27
CASSLVVRGQNTEAFF TGTGCCAGCAGCTTAGTAGTGAGGGGACAAAACACTGAAGCTTTCTTT NA TRBJ1-1 NA TRBV7-6
CASQDYNSPLHF TGTGCCAGCCAGGACTATAATTCACCCCTCCACTTT NA TRBJ1-6 NA TRBV28
CASSVTVVSGNTIYF TGTGCCAGCAGCGTTACGGTCGTCTCTGGAAACACCATATATTTT NA TRBJ1-3 NA TRBV9
CASSLGRRLGGTEAFF TGCGCCAGCAGCTTGGGGCGGCGGTTAGGGGGCACTGAAGCTTTCTTT NA TRBJ1-1 once TRBV5-1
CASSRLYRDSNQPQHF TGTGCCAGCAGCCGACTTTACAGGGATAGCAATCAGCCCCAGCATTTT NA TRBJ1-5 NA TRBV7-3
CASSLARGSGGAGTQYF TGTGCCAGCAGCTTAGCGAGGGGTAGCGGGGGGGCCGGGACCCAGTACTTC TRBD2 TRBJ2-5 few TRBV7-2
CASSKAGQTNQPQHF TGTGCCAGCAGCAAAGCGGGACAAACAAATCAGCCCCAGCATTTT NA TRBJ1-5 NA TRBV21-1